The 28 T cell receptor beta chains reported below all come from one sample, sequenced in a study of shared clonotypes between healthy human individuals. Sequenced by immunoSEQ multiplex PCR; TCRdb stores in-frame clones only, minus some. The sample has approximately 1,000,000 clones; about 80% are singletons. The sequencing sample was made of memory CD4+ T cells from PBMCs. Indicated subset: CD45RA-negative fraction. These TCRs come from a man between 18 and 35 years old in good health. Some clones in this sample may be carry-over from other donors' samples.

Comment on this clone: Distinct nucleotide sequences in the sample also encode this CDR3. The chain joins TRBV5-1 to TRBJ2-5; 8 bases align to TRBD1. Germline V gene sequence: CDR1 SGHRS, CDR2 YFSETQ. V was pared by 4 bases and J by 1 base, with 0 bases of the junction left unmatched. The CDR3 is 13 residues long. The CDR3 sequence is CASSGQGQETQYF. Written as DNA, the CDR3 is TGCGCCAGCAGCGGACAGGGCCAAGAGACCCAGTACTTC.

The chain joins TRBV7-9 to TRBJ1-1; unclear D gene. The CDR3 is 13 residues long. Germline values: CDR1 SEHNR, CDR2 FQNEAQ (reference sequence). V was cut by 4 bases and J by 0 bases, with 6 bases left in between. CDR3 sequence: CASSYTMNTEAFF. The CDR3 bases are TGTGCCAGCAGCTATACTATGAACACTGAAGCTTTCTTT.

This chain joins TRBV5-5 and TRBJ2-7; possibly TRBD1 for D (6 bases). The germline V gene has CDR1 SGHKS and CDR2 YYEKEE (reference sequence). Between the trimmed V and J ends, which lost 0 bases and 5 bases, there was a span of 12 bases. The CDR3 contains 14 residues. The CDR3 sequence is CASSLGGTSNEQYF. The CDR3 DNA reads TGTGCCAGCAGCTTGGGTGGGACATCCAACGAGCAGTACTTC.

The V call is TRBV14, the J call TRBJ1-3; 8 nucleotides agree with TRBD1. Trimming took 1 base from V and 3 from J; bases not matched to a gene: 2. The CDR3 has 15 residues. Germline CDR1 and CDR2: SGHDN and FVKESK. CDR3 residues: CASSQATGVGNTIYF. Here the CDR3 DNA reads TGTGCCAGCAGCCAAGCGACAGGGGTTGGAAACACCATATATTTT.

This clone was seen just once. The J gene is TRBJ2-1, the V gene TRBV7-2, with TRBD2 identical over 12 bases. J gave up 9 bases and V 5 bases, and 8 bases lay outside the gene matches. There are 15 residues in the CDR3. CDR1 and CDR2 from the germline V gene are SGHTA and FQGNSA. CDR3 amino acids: CASSLGLAGGAEQFF. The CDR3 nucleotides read TGTGCCAGCAGCCTTGGGCTAGCGGGAGGGGCTGAGCAGTTCTTC.

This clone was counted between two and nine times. The CDR3 here is CASSVSLAHEQYF. In nucleotides, the CDR3 is TGTGCCAGCAGCGTCTCACTAGCCCACGAGCAGTACTTC. V gene TRBV9 combines with J gene TRBJ2-7; a possible D gene is TRBD2 (6 bases). Germline V gene lookup returns CDR1 SGDLS and CDR2 YYNGEE. V lost 2 bases to trimming and J lost 5 bases, with 11 bases between them. This CDR3 is 13 amino acids long.

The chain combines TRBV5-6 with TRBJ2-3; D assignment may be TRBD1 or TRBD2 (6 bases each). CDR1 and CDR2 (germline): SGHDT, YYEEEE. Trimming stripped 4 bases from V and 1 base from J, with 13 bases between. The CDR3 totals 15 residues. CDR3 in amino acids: CASSTPGEGTDTQYF. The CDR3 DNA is TGTGCCAGCAGCACCCCAGGGGAGGGCACAGATACGCAGTATTTT.

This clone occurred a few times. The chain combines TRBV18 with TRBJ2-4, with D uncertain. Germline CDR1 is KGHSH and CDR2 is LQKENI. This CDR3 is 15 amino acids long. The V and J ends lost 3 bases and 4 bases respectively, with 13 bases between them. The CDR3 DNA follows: TGTGCCAGCTCACCGTTGTCCGAGCATAAAAACATTCAGTACTTC. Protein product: CASSPLSEHKNIQYF.

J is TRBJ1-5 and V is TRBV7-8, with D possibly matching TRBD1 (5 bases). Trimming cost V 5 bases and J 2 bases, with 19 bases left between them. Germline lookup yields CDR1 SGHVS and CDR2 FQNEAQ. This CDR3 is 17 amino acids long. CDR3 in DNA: TGTGCCAGCAGCCGGTACACGGGTGGGGCGGGCAATCAGCCCCAGCATTTT. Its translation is CASSRYTGGAGNQPQHF.

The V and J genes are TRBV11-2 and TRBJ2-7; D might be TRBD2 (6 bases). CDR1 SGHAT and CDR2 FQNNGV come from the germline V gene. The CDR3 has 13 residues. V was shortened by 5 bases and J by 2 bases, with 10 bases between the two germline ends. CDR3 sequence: CASSPSGAYEQYF. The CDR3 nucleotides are TGTGCCAGCAGCCCCTCGGGAGCCTACGAGCAGTACTTC.

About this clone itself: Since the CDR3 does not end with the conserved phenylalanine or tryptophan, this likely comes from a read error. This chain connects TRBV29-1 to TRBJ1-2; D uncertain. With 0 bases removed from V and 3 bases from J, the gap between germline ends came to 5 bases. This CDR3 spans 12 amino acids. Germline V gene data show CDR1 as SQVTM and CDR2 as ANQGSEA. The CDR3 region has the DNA TGCAGCGTTGAAGACCATTACTATGGCTACACCCTC. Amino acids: CSVEDHYYGYTL.

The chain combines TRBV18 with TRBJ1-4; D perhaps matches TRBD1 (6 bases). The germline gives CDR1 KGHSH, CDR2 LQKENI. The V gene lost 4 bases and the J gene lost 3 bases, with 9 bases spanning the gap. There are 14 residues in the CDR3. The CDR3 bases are TGTGCCAGCTCACACGGACAGCCTAATGAAAAACTGTTTTTT. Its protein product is CASSHGQPNEKLFF.

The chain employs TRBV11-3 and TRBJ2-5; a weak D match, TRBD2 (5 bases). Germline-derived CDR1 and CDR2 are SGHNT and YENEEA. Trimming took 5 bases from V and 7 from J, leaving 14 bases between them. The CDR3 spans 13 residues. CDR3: CASSPPEGGTQYF. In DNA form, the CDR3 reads TGTGCCAGCAGCCCCCCCGAGGGTGGGACCCAGTACTTC.

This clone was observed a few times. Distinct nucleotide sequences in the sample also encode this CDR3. Written as DNA, the CDR3 is TGTGCCAGCAGTCTAAGGGACTATGGCTACACCTTC. Protein product: CASSLRDYGYTF. V and J are TRBV28 and TRBJ1-2; D not certain. V lost 5 bases and J lost 3, with 7 bases in between. Germline lookup yields CDR1 MDHEN and CDR2 SYDVKM. This CDR3 is 12 amino acids long.

CDR3 DNA: TGTGCCAGTAGTCTCGATGAAAAACTGTTTTTT. Amino acids: CASSLDEKLFF. The chain is built from TRBV19 and TRBJ1-4; unclear D gene. The CDR3 sequence is 11 residues long. The ends were cut back, 5 bases at V and 6 bases at J, with 4 bases in the middle. Germline-derived CDR1 and CDR2 are LNHDA and SQIVND (reference sequence).

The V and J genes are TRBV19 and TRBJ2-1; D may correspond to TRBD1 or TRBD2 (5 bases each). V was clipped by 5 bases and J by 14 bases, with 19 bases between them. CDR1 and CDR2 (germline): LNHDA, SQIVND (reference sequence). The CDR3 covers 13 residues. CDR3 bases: TGTGCCAGTAGTTCCCGGTCGGGGACCACGAAGTTCTTC. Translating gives CASSSRSGTTKFF.

DNA of the CDR3: TGCGCCAGCAGCCAAGATCACGTGCTCTCTGGAAACACCATATATTTT. Its protein product is CASSQDHVLSGNTIYF. This chain uses TRBV4-3 with TRBJ1-3, with no clear D. This CDR3 has 16 amino acids. CDR1 and CDR2 from the germline V gene are LGHNA and YSLEER. V shed 0 bases and J shed 0 bases, with 9 bases lying between them.

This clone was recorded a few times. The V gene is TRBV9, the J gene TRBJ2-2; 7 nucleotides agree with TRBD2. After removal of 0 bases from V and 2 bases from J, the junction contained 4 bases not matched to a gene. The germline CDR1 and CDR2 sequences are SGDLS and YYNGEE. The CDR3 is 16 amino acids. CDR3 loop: CASSVAGLHNTGELFF. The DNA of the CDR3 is TGTGCCAGCAGCGTAGCGGGACTACACAACACCGGGGAGCTGTTTTTT.

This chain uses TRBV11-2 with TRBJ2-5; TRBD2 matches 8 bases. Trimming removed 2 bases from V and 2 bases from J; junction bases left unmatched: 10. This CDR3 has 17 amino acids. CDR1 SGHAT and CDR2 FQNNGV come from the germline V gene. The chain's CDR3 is CASSLTPAASGQETQYF. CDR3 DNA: TGTGCCAGCAGCTTAACCCCAGCGGCTAGCGGGCAAGAGACCCAGTACTTC.

The chain's CDR3 is CASSPVRETMGNTIYF. The CDR3 nucleotides are TGTGCCAGCTCACCGGTGAGGGAGACGATGGGAAACACCATATATTTT. J is TRBJ1-3 and V is TRBV18; D gene uncertain. The CDR3 spans 16 residues. Germline assignment: CDR1 KGHSH and CDR2 LQKENI. The V and J ends lost 3 bases and 4 bases respectively, with 16 bases between them.

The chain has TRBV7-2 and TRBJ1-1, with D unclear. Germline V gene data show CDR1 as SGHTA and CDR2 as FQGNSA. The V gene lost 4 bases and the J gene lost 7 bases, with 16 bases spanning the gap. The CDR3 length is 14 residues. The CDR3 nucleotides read TGTGCCAGCAGCTCTAGCGCCGGCAGAAATGAAGCTTTCTTT. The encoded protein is CASSSSAGRNEAFF.

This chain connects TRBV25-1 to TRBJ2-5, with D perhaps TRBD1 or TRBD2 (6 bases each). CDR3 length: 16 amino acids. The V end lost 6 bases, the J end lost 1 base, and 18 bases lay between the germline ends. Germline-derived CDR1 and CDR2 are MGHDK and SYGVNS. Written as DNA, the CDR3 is TGTGCCAGCAGCTCTGGGGGGCGCGGGTTCCAAGAGACCCAGTACTTC. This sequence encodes CASSSGGRGFQETQYF.

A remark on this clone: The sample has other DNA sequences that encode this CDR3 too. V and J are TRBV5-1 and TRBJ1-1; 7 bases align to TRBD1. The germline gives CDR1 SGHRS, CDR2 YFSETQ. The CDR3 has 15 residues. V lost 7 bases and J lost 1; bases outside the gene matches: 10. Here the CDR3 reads CASSLGAGGNTEAFF. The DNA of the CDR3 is TGCGCCAGCTCACTGGGGGCAGGGGGGAACACTGAAGCTTTCTTT.

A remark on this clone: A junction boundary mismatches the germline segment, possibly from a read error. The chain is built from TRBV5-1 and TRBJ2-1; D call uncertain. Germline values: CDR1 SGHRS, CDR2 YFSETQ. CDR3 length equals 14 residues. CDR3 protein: CASSLPNSHNEQFF. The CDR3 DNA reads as TGCGCCAGCAGCTTACCTAACTCCCACAATGAGCAGTTCTTC.

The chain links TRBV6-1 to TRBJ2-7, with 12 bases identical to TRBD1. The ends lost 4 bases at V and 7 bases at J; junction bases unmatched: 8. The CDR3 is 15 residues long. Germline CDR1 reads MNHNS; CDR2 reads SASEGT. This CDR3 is CASSVSGTGGYEQYF. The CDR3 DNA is TGTGCCAGCAGTGTTTCCGGGACAGGGGGCTATGAGCAGTACTTC.

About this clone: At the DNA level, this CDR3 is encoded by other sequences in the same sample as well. In nucleotides, the CDR3 is TGTGCCAGCTCGCCCCAGAGGGACACTGAAGCTTTCTTT. Its translation: CASSPQRDTEAFF. The J gene is TRBJ1-1, the V gene TRBV18; D is ambiguous. This CDR3 is 13 amino acids long. Per the germline V gene, CDR1 is KGHSH and CDR2 is LQKENI. Trimming cost V 6 bases and J 3 bases, with 11 bases left between them.

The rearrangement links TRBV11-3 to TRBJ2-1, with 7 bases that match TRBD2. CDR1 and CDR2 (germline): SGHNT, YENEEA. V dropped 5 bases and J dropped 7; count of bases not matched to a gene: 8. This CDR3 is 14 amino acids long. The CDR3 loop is CASSQRGGVNEQFF. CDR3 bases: TGTGCCAGCAGCCAAAGGGGAGGGGTGAATGAGCAGTTCTTC. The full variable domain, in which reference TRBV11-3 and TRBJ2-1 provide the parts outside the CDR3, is EAGVVQSPRYKIIEKKQPVAFWCNPISGHNTLYWYLQNLGQGPELLIRYENEEAVDDSQLPKDRFSAERLKGVDSTLKIQPAELGDSAVYLCASSQRGGVNEQFFGPGTRLTVL.

The CDR3 DNA sequence: TGCGCCAGCAGCTTGGAAAACCGGGCGATGGGCGAGCAGTACTTC. This codes for CASSLENRAMGEQYF. The chain has TRBV5-1 and TRBJ2-7, with unresolved D. Trimming took off 0 bases at V and 6 bases at J, with 16 bases between the two ends. Per the germline V gene, CDR1 is SGHRS and CDR2 is YFSETQ. This CDR3 contains 15 residues.